This TCR beta chain comes out of a study of blood T cell repertoires in COVID-19 (dated by TCRdb to about 2020). As for the study more broadly: Samples covering the acute and convalescent phases of COVID-19 were provided by collaborators in the United States, Italy and Spain. The prospective study material was composed of cDNA or gDNA derived from T cells, B-cell-depleted T cells, or PBMCs. Sample metadata almost always included a de-identified subject ID, COVID-19 status, age in years and sex. Deeply sampled blood TCRbeta repertoires from subjects exposed to, actively infected with, or recovered from COVID-19 were included in the dataset. A freely available public database, intended as a resource for researchers studying the immune response to SARS-CoV-2, is where the repertoires were released. Where HLA class I and class II types were available, the types were taken from metadata supplied by the sample provider, not from assay-based typing. Samples were obtained from the ongoing ImmuneRACE study (first 160 participants) and from 950 to 1,500 subjects provided by 6 global collaborators.

The immunoSEQ Assay, a bias-controlled multiplex PCR, was used to amplify TCRbeta CDR3 regions from genomic DNA. The published analysis was carried out like this. The number of nucleated cells in each sample was estimated from the amplification of reference gene primers within the assay. Sequence reads were collapsed and filtered to measure the absolute abundance of every unique TCRbeta CDR3 rearrangement. For each sample, productive Simpson clonality was calculated as the square root of Simpson's diversity index across productive rearrangements. This immuneACCESS table, as held by TCRdb, lists in-frame sequences with V and J called but not all clones. Of the missing ones, under half trace to an unresolved V gene in checked studies; the others have no known cause. The D gene and trimming were derived from the DNA, and the V and J assignments and clone size from that table. Within this sample are fewer than 250,000 clones, with about 88% of them counted one time only. Roughly 3.2% of the sample comes from the top ten.

Participants in the prospective study were enrolled through a virtual design, were aged roughly 18 to 90 years, and lived in about two dozen United States geographic areas. Cohort assignment in the prospective study relied on participant-reported clinical history from a screening survey and a study questionnaire. Recovered participants in ImmuneRACE Cohort 3 were defined by two consecutive negative NP/OP PCR tests, clearance by a healthcare professional, or resolution of symptoms. In the prospective study, whole blood, serum and a nasopharyngeal or oropharyngeal swab were collected from each participant by mobile phlebotomists. Additional blood draws and questionnaires over an approximately 2-month period could optionally be provided by prospective study participants. Before DNA extraction, prospective study blood samples were shipped either frozen or at room temperature. A remark on this clone: What this receptor recognizes is not known. No base quality values were provided; no much bigger clone lies one nucleotide off.

The germline V gene gives CDR1 as MDHEN and CDR2 as SYDVKM. The CDR3 runs 15 residues from the cysteine to the phenylalanine. Only CDR3 DNA is held: 45 bases, read in frame from base 1. From V the trimming removes 6 bases and from J it removes 5 bases, while the gene matches leave 12 bases of the junction unaccounted for. On the study overall, not on this receptor specifically: How much clinical and demographic metadata was included differed by source and by participant, and the metadata was provided uncurated.

The rearrangement combines TRBV28 with TRBJ1-1; 7 bases in between match TRBD1. Material: PBMCs or T cells enriched from blood (not recorded which). The clonotype comes from a woman in her twenties or thirties who had recovered from COVID-19. The nucleotides are TGTGCCAGCAGGTCTGGGGGCGCAGGGGGGACTGAAGCTTTCTTT. This is translated as CASRSGGAGGTEAFF.